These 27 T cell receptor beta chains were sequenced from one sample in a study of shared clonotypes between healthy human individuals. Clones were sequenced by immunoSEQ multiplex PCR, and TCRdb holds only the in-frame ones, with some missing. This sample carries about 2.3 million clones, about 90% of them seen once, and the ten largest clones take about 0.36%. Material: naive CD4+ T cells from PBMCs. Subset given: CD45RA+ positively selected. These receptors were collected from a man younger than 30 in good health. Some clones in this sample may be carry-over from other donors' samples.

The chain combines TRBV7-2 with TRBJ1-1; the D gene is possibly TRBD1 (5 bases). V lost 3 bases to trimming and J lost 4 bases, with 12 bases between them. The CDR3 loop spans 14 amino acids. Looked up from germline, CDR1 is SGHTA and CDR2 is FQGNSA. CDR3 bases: TGTGCCAGCAGCTTCCGGAGCGGGGCCACTGAAGCTTTCTTT. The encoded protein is CASSFRSGATEAFF.

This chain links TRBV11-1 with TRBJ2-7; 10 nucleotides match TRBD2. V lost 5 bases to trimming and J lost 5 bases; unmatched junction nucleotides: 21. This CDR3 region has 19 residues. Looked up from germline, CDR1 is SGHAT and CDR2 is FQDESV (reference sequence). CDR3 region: CASSIWGLAGGPPLHEQYF. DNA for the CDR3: TGTGCCAGCAGCATATGGGGCTTAGCGGGAGGCCCCCCCTTACACGAGCAGTACTTC.

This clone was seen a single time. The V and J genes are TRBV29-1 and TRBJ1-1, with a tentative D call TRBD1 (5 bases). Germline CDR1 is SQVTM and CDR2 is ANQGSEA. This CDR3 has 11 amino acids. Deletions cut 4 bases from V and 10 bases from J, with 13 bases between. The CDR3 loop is CSVGVGGRAFF. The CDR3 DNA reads TGCAGCGTTGGGGTGGGGGGTAGAGCTTTCTTT.

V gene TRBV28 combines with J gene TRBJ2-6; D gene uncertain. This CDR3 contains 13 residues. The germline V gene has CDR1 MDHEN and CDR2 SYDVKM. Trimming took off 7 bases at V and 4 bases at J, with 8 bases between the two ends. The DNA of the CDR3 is TGTGCCAGCATAAATTCCGGGGCCAACGTCCTGACTTTC. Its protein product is CASINSGANVLTF. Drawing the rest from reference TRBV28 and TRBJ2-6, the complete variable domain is DVKVTQSSRYLVKRTGEKVFLECVQDMDHENMFWYRQDPGLGLRLIYFSYDVKMKEKGDIPEGYSVSREKKERFSLILESASTNQTSMYLCASINSGANVLTFGAGSRLTVL.

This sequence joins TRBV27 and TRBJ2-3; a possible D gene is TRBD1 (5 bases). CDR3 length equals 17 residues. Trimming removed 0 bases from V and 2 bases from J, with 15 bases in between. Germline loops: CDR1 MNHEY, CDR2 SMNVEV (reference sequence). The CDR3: CASSLSGWQGNTDTQYF. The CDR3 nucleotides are TGTGCCAGCAGTTTATCAGGGTGGCAGGGAAACACAGATACGCAGTATTTT.

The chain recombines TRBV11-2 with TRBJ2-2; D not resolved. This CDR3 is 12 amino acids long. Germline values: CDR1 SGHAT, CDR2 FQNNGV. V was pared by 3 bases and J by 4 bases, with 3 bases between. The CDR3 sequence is CASSFGTGELFF. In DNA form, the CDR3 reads TGTGCCAGCAGCTTCGGCACCGGGGAGCTGTTTTTT. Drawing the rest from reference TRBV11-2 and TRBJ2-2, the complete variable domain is EAGVAQSPRYKIIEKRQSVAFWCNPISGHATLYWYQQILGQGPKLLIQFQNNGVVDDSQLPKDRFSAERLKGVDSTLKIQPAKLEDSAVYLCASSFGTGELFFGEGSRLTVL.

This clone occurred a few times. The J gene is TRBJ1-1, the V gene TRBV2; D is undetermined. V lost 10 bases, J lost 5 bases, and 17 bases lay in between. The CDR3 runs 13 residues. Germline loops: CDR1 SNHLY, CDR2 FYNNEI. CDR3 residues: CANPTEGWTEAFF. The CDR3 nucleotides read TGTGCCAACCCGACGGAGGGATGGACTGAAGCTTTCTTT.

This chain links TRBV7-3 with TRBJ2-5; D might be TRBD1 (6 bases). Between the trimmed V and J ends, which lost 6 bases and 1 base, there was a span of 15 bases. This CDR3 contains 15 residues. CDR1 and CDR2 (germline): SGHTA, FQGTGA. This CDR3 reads CASSPGAQGQETQYF. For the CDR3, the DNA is TGTGCCAGCAGTCCAGGGGCGCAGGGCCAAGAGACCCAGTACTTC.

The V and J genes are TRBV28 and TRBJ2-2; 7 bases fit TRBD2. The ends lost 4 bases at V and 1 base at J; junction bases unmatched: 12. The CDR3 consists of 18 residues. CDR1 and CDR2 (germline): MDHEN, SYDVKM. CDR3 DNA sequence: TGTGCCAGCAGTTCCGGACTAGTCTACTCAAGGAACACCGGGGAGCTGTTTTTT. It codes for CASSSGLVYSRNTGELFF.

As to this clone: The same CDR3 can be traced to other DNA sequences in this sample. CDR3 sequence reads: CASSFRGETQYF. The CDR3 DNA reads as TGTGCCAGCAGTTTTAGGGGGGAGACCCAGTACTTC. This chain links TRBV27 with TRBJ2-5, with a weak D call TRBD1 (6 bases). The germline V and J ends were trimmed by 3 bases and 5 bases, with 7 bases remaining between them. The germline CDR1 and CDR2 sequences are MNHEY and SMNVEV (reference sequence). CDR3 length equals 12 residues.

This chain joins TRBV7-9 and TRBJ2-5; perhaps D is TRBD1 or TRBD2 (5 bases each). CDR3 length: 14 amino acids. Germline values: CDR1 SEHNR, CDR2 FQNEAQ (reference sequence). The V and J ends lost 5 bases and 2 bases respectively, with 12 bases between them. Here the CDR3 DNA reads TGTGCCAGCAGCCCGGGACGGACACAAGAGACCCAGTACTTC. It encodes CASSPGRTQETQYF.

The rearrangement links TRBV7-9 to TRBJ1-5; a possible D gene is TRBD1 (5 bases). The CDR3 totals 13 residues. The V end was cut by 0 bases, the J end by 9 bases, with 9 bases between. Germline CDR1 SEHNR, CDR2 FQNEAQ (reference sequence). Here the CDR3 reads CASSLAGQGPQHF. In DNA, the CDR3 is TGTGCCAGCAGCTTAGCGGGGCAGGGGCCCCAGCATTTT.

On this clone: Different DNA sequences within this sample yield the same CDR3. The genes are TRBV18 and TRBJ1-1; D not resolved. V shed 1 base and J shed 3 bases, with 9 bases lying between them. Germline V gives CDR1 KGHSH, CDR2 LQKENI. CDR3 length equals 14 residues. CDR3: CASSPRASDTEAFF. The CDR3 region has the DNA TGTGCCAGCTCACCACGGGCCTCGGACACTGAAGCTTTCTTT.

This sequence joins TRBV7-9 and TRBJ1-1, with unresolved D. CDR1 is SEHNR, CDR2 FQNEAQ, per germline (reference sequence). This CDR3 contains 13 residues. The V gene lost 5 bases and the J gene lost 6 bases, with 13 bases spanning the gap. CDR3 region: CASSHSGTPEAFF. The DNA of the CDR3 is TGTGCCAGCAGCCACTCAGGAACCCCTGAAGCTTTCTTT.

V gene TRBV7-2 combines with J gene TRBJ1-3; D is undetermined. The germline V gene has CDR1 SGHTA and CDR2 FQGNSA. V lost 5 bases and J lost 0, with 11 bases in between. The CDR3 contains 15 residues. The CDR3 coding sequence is TGTGCCAGCAGCCCTTATTCTTACTCTGGAAACACCATATATTTT. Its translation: CASSPYSYSGNTIYF.

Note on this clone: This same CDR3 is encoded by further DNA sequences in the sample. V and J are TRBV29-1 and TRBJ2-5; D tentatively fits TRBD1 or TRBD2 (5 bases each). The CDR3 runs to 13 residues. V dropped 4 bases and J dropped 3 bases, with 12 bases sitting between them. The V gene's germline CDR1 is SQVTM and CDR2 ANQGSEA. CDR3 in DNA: TGCAGCGTTGCCTCGGGGACCGAAGAGACCCAGTACTTC. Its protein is CSVASGTEETQYF.

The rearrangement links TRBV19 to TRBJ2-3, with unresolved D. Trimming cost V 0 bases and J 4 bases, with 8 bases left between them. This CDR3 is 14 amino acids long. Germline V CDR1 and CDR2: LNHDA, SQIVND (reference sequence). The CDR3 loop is CASSIDRAPDTQYF. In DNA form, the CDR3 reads TGTGCCAGTAGTATAGATCGGGCCCCAGATACGCAGTATTTT. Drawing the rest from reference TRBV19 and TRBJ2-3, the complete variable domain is DGGITQSPKYLFRKEGQNVTLSCEQNLNHDAMYWYRQDPGQGLRLIYYSQIVNDFQKGDIAEGYSVSREKKESFPLTVTSAQKNPTAFYLCASSIDRAPDTQYFGPGTRLTVL.

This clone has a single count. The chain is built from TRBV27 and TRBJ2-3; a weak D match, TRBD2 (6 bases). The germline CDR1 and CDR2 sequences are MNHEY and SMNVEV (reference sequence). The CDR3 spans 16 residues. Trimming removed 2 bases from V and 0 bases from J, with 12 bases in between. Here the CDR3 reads CASSLGLGGSTDTQYF. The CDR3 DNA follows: TGTGCCAGCAGTTTAGGGCTCGGGGGAAGCACAGATACGCAGTATTTT.

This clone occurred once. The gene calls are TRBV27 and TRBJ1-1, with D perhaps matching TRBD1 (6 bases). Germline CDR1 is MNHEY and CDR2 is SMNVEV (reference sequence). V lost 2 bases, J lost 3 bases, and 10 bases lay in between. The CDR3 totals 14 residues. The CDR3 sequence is CASSLSRGDTEAFF. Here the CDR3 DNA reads TGTGCCAGCAGTTTAAGCAGGGGAGACACTGAAGCTTTCTTT.

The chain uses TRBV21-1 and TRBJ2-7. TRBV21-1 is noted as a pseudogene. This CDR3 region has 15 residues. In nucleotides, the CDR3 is TGTGCCAGCAGCAAACACAGGGAGGAATTCTACGAGCAGTACTTC. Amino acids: CASSKHREEFYEQYF.

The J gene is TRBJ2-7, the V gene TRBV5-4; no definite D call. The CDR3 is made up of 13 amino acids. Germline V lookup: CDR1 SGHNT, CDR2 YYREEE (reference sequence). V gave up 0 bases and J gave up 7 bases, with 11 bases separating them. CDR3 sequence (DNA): TGTGCCAGCAGCTTGGCCAGCCTCGCGGAGCAGTACTTC. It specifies CASSLASLAEQYF.

Written as DNA, the CDR3 is TGTGCCAGCAGTGATGGGATGTCAGATACGCAGTATTTT. It codes for CASSDGMSDTQYF. The genes are TRBV9 and TRBJ2-3; unclear D gene. Trimming cost V 5 bases and J 4 bases, with 11 bases left between them. This CDR3 has 13 amino acids. Germline assignment: CDR1 SGDLS and CDR2 YYNGEE. Full variable domain (remainder filled in from reference TRBV9 and TRBJ2-3): DSGVTQTPKHLITATGQRVTLRCSPRSGDLSVYWYQQSLDQGLQFLIQYYNGEERAKGNILERFSAQQFPDLHSELNLSSLELGDSALYFCASSDGMSDTQYFGPGTRLTVL.

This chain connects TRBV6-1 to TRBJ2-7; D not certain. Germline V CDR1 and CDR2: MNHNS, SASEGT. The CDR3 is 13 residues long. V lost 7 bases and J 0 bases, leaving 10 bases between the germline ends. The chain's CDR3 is CASTHWSSYEQYF. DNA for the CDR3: TGTGCCAGCACTCACTGGAGCTCCTACGAGCAGTACTTC.

The CDR3 DNA follows: TGCGCCAGCAGCTTGGTTGGCAGCTTCACTGAAGCTTTCTTT. As protein: CASSLVGSFTEAFF. The chain combines TRBV5-1 with TRBJ1-1, with D unresolved. CDR3 size: 14 residues. Germline V CDR1 and CDR2: SGHRS, YFSETQ. V gave up 0 bases and J gave up 4 bases, with 10 bases separating them. Using reference TRBV5-1 and TRBJ1-1 for the parts outside the CDR3, the full variable domain is KAGVTQTPRYLIKTRGQQVTLSCSPISGHRSVSWYQQTPGQGLQFLFEYFSETQRNKGNFPGRFSGRQFSNSRSEMNVSTLELGDSALYLCASSLVGSFTEAFFGQGTRLTVV.

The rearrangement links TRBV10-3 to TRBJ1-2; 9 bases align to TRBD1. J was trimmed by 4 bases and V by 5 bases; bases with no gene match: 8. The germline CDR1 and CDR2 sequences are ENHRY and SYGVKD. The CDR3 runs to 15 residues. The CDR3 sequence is CAISPRTGARYGYTF. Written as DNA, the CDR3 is TGTGCCATCAGTCCACGGACAGGGGCCCGCTATGGCTACACCTTC.

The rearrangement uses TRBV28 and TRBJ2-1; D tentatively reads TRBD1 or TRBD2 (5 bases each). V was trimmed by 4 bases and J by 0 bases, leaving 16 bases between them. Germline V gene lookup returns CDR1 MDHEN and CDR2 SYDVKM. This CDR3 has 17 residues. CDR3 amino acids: CASSSPGAVSSYNEQFF. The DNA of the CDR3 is TGTGCCAGCAGTTCCCCCGGGGCGGTGAGCTCCTACAATGAGCAGTTCTTC.

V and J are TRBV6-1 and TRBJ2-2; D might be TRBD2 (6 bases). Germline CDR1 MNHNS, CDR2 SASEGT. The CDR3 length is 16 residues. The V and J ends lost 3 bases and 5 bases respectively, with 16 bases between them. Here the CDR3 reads CASSDSGLATTGELFF. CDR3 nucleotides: TGTGCCAGCAGTGATTCTGGGCTAGCGACAACCGGGGAGCTGTTTTTT.